Detailed here is one T cell receptor beta chain. Its specificity is unknown. The CDR3 is made up of 15 amino acids. Trimming removed 0 bases from V and 7 bases from J, with 11 bases in between. Germline V lookup: CDR1 SGHDT, CDR2 YYEEEE. The sample's treatment: around 19 received Ad26.COV2.S at low or high dose, single or two shots; about 5 received placebo; per-sample allocation not given. Sample collection was performed on day 63 after the first vaccine or placebo injection. Some clones are missing from TCRdb's copy, which holds only in-frame ones; the method was immunoSEQ multiplex PCR. The sample holds fewer than 800,000 clones, roughly 90% seen once. This entry comes from a study of Ad26.COV2.S vaccination and SARS-CoV-2 variants. At the level of the study: Vaccine-arm donor from the placebo-controlled COV1001 Ad26.COV2.S trial. Study-wide results and limits: Vaccine recipients posted higher spike-specific TCR breadth than their placebo counterparts. Marked by substantial breadth, spike-specific CD8+ and CD4+ T cell responses were reportedly seen after vaccination. Non-spike TCR breadth did not differ much between vaccine and placebo recipients.

The V gene is TRBV5-6, the J gene TRBJ1-6; D is unresolved. The sequence came from a person between 18 and 59 years old who received the Ad26.COV2.S COVID-19 vaccine or a placebo. This material consisted of peripheral blood, taken in a trial of Ad26.COV2.S vaccine versus placebo. The CDR3 DNA reads as TGTGCCAGCAGCTTGGCCAATTTTGGAAATTCACCCCTCCACTTT. Translating gives CASSLANFGNSPLHF.